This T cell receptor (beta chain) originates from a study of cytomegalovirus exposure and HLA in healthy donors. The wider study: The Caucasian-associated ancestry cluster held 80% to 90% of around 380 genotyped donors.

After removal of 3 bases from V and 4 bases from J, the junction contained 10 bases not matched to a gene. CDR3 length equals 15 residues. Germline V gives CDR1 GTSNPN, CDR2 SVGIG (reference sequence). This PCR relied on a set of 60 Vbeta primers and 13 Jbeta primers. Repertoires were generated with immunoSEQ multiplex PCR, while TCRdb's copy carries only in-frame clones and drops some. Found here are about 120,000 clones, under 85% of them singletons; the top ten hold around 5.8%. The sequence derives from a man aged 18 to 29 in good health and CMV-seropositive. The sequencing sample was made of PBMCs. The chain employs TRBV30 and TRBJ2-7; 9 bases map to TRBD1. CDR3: CAWRSWTGVQYEQYF. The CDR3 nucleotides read TGTGCCTGGAGATCCTGGACAGGGGTGCAGTACGAGCAGTACTTC.